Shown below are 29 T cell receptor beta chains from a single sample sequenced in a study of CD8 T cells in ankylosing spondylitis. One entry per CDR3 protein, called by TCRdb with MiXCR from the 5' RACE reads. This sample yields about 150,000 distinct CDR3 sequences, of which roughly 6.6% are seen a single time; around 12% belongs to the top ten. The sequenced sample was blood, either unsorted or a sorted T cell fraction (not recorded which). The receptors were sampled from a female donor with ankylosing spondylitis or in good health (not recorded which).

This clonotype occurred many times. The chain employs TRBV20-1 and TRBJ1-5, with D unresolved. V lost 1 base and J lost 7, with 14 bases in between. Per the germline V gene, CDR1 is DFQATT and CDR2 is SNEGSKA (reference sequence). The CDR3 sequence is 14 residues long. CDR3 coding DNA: TGCAGTGCTAGAGGGACGTTCCTCGGCCAGCCCCAGCATTTT. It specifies CSARGTFLGQPQHF.

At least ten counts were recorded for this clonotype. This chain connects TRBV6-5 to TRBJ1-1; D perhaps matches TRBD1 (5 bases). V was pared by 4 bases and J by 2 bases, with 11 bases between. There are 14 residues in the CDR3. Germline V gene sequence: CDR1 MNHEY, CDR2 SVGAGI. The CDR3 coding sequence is TGTGCCAGCAGTTCCATTGGGGGAAACACTGAAGCTTTCTTT. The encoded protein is CASSSIGGNTEAFF.

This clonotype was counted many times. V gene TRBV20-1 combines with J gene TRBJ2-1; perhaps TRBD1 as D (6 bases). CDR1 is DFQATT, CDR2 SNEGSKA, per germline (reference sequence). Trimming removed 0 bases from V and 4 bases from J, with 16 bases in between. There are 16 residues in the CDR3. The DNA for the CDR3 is TGCAGTGCTAGAGAACAAACAGGGAGAAGGTACAATGAGCAGTTCTTC. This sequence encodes CSAREQTGRRYNEQFF.

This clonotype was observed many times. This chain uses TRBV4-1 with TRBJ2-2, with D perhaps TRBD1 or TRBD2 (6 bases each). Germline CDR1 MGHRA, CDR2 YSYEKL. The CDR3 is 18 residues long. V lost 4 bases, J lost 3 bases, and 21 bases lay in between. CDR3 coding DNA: TGCGCCAGCAGCCCGCGGGGTCCTAAACAGGGTGACACCGGGGAGCTGTTTTTT. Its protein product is CASSPRGPKQGDTGELFF.

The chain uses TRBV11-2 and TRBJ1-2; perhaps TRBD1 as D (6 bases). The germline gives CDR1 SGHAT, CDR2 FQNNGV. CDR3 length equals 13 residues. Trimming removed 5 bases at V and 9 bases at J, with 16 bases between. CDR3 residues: CASSLGGGNSYTF. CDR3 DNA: TGTGCCAGCAGCCTGGGGGGGGGCAATAGCTACACCTTC.

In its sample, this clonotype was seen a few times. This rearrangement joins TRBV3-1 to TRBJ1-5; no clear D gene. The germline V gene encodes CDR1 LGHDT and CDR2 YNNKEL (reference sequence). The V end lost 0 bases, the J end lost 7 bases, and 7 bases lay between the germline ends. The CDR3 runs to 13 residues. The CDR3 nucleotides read TGTGCCAGCAGCCAAGATCCTAGGCAGCCCCAGCATTTT. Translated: CASSQDPRQPQHF.

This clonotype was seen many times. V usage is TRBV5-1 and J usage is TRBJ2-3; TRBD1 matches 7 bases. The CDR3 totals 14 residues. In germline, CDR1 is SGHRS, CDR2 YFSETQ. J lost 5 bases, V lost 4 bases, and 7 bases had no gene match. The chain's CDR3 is CASSPGQERDTQYF. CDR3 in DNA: TGCGCCAGCAGCCCCGGACAGGAAAGAGATACGCAGTATTTT.

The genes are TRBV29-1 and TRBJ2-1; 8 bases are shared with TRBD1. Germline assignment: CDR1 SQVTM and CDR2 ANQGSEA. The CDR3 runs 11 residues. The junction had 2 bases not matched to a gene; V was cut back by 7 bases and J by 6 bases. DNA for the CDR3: TGCAGCGCGGACAGGGTCAATGAGCAGTTCTTC. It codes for CSADRVNEQFF.

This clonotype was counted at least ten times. This CDR3 reads CASSDRGPHLTGELFF. The DNA of the CDR3 is TGTGCCAGCAGTGACAGGGGACCCCACTTAACCGGGGAGCTGTTTTTT. This chain connects TRBV2 to TRBJ2-2; possible D gene TRBD1, 6 bases. The V end lost 3 bases, the J end lost 5 bases, and 16 bases lay between the germline ends. CDR1 SNHLY and CDR2 FYNNEI come from the germline V gene. The CDR3 is 16 residues long.

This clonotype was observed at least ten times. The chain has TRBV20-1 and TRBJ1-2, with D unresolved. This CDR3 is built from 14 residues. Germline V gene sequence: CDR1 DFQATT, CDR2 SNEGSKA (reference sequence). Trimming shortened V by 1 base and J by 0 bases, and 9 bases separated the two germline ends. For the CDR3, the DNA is TGCAGTGCTAGAGTCTCGGTCGCTAACTATGGCTACACCTTC. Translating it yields CSARVSVANYGYTF.

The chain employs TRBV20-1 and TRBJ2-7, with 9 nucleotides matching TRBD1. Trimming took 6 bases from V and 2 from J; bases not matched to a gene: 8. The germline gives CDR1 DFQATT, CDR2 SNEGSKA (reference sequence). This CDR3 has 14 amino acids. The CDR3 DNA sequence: TGCAGTGCCAGGGACAGGGTATCTCCCTACGAGCAGTACTTC. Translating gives CSARDRVSPYEQYF.

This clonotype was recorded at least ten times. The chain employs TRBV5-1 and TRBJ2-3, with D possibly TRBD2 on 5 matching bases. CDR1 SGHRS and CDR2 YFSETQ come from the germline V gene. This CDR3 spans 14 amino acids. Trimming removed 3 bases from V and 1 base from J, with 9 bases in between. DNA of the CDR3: TGCGCCAGCAGCTCCGGGGAGCGCACAGATACGCAGTATTTT. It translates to CASSSGERTDTQYF.

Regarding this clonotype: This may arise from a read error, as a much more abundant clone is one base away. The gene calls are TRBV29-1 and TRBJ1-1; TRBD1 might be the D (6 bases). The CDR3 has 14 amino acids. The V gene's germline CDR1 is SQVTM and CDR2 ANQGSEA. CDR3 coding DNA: TGCAGCGCCTCCAGGGGATCCATGAACACTGCAGCTTTCTTT. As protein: CSASRGSMNTAAFF.

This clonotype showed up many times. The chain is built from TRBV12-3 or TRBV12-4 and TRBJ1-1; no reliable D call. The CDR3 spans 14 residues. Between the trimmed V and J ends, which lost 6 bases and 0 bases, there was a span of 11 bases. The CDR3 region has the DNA TGTGCCAGCAGACGACATGATTTGAACACTGAAGCTTTCTTT. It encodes CASRRHDLNTEAFF.

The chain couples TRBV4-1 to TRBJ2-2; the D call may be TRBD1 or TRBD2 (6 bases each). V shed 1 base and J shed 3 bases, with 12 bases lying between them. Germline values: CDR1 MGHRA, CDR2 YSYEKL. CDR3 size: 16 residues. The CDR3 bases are TGCGCCAGCAGCCAAGCGTGGGGGGCGGACACCGGGGAGCTGTTTTTT. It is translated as CASSQAWGADTGELFF.

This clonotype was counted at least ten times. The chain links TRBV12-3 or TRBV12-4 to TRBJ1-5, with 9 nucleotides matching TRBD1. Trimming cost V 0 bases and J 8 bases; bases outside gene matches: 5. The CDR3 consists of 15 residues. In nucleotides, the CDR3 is TGTGCCAGCAGTTTAGCGGGACAGGGTGAGGAGCCCCAGCATTTT. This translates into CASSLAGQGEEPQHF.

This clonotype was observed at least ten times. The CDR3 DNA follows: TGTGCCAGCAGCTTAACTCCAAAAGAGACCCAGTACTTC. Amino acids: CASSLTPKETQYF. V usage is TRBV7-3 and J usage is TRBJ2-5; D is unclear. V lost 0 bases, J lost 3 bases, and 5 bases lay in between. The CDR3 has 13 residues. CDR1 is SGHTA and CDR2 is FQGTGA in the germline V gene.

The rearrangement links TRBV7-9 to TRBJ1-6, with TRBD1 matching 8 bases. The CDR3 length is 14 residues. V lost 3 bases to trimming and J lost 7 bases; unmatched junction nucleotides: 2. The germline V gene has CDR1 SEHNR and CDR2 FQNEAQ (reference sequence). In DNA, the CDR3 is TGTGCCAGCAGCTTTCAGGGGGCGAATTCACCCCTCCACTTT. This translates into CASSFQGANSPLHF.

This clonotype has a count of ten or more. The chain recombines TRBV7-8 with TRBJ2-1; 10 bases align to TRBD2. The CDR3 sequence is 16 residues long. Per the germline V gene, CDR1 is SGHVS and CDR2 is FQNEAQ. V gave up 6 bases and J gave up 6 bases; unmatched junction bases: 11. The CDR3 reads CASSFSPGLAANEQFF. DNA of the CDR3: TGTGCCAGCAGTTTTTCACCCGGACTAGCGGCCAATGAGCAGTTCTTC.

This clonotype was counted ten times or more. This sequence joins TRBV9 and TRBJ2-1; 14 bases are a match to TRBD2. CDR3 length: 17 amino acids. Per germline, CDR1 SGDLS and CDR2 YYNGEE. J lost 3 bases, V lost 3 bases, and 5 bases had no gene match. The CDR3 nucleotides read TGTGCCAGCAGCGAAGGGACTAGCGGGGGCAACTACAATGAGCAGTTCTTC. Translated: CASSEGTSGGNYNEQFF.

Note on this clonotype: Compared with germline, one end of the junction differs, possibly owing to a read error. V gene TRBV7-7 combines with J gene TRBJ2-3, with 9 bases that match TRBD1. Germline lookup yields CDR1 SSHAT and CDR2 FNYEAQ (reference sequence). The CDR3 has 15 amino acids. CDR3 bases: TGTGCTAGCAGCCCTGGACAGGGGAGCACAGATACGCAGTATTTT. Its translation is CASSPGQGSTDTQYF.

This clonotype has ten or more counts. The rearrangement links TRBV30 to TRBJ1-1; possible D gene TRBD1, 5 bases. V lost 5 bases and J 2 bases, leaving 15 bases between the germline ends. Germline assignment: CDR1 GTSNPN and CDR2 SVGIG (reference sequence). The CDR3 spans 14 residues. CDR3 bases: TGTGCCTGGGCCGCACTCACAGGAAACACTGAAGCTTTCTTT. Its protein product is CAWAALTGNTEAFF.

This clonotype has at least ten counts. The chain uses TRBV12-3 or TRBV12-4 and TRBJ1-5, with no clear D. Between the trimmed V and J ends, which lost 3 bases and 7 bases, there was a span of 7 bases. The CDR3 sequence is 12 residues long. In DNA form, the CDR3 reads TGTGCCAGCAGTTTTCTGAAACAGCCCCAGCATTTT. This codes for CASSFLKQPQHF.

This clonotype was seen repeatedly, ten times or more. Written as DNA, the CDR3 is TGTGCCAGCAGTTTCCGAGGAGTACTAAGCGGGGGGGCCAATGAGCAGTTCTTC. As protein: CASSFRGVLSGGANEQFF. The chain has TRBV12-3 or TRBV12-4 and TRBJ2-1; the match to TRBD2 covers 10 bases. With V trimmed by 3 bases and J by 6 bases, 14 bases remained unmatched. This CDR3 region has 18 residues.

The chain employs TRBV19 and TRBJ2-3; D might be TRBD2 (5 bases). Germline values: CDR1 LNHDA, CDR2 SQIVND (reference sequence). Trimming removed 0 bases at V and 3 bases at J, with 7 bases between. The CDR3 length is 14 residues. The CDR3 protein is CASSIETGTDTQYF. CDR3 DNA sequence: TGTGCCAGTAGTATAGAGACGGGGACAGATACGCAGTATTTT. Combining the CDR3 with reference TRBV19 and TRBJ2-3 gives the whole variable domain DGGITQSPKYLFRKEGQNVTLSCEQNLNHDAMYWYRQDPGQGLRLIYYSQIVNDFQKGDIAEGYSVSREKKESFPLTVTSAQKNPTAFYLCASSIETGTDTQYFGPGTRLTVL.

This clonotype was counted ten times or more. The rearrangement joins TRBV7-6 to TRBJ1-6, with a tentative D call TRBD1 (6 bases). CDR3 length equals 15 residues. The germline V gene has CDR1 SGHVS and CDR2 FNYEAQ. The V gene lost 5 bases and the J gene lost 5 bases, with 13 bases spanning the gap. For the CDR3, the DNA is TGTGCCAGCAGCCCAGCAGGGGAAAATAATTCACCCCTCCACTTT. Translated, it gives CASSPAGENNSPLHF.

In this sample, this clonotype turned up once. The CDR3 coding sequence is TGTGCCAGCAGCTTAAGGCCGGGAACCGAGCAGTACTTC. Translation gives CASSLRPGTEQYF. The V call is TRBV7-9, the J call TRBJ2-7, with a possible D match to TRBD2 (5 bases). CDR1 and CDR2 from the germline V gene are SEHNR and FQNEAQ (reference sequence). V shed 2 bases and J shed 6 bases, with 11 bases lying between them. The CDR3 loop spans 13 amino acids.

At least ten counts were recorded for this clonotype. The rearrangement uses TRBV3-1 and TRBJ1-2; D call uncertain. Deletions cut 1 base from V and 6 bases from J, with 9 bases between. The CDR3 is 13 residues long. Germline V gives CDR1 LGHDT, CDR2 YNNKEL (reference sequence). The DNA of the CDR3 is TGTGCCAGCAGCCAAGGGGAGTTTGATGGCTACACCTTC. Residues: CASSQGEFDGYTF.

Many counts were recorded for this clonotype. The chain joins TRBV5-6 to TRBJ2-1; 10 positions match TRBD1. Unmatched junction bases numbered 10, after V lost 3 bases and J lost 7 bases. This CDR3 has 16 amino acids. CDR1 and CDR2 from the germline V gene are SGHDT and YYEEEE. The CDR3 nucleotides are TGTGCCAGCAGCTGGGCCGGGACAGGGGTACGGAATGAGCAGTTCTTC. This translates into CASSWAGTGVRNEQFF.